This T cell receptor beta chain came from a study of tumor and adjacent non-tumor tissue in lung cancer (dated by TCRdb to 2016 to 2019). Describing the broader study: Of the cohort, some 12 patients had adenocarcinoma, 2 had squamous cell carcinoma and 1 had small cell lung cancer. A total of roughly 120,000,000 productive TCRbeta reads were generated by sequencing, corresponding to an average of roughly 4 million reads per sample. TCRbeta CDR3 sequencing was performed on around 30 paired specimens, with one tumor sample and one normal lung sample collected per patient. The study compared bulk TCRbeta repertoires between lung tumor tissue and matched distant non-tumor lung tissue from fewer than 19 lung cancer patients. Ages among the approximately 15 patients ranged from about 30 to 76 years, there were approximately 10 men and 5 women, and disease was at TNM stage I to III.

RNA was isolated from bulk unsorted tissue, and RNA quality was assessed with a NanoDrop ND-1000 and an Agilent 2100. Distant non-tumor tissue taken more than 3 cm from the tumor edge was used as the normal lung sample. Donors were newly diagnosed lung cancer patients admitted for thoracic surgery in China between August and November 2014, without prior chemotherapy. Patients who had received previous radiotherapy or chemotherapy, or who had another concurrent cancer, were excluded from the study. Surgical tissue pieces of roughly 1-2.1 cm3 were preserved in RNAlater solution and stored at -80 °C until use. The cysteine opens and the phenylalanine closes a CDR3 of 14 amino acids. Kept here is only the CDR3 DNA, which spans 42 bases and is read in frame from base 1. From the germline V gene, CDR1 is SGHVS and CDR2 is FQNEAQ. The junction shows trimming of 1 base on V and 2 bases on J, plus 9 bases between the germline ends.

The library was built by means of multiplex PCR. Sequencing was carried out with an Illumina HiSeq 2500. TCRbeta libraries were constructed through three rounds of nested PCR with primers (Table S4) according to protocols adapted from ARM-PCR. PCR products of 200-500 bp were gel-excised and purified with the QIAquick gel extraction kit before sequencing. In the authors' own workflow: Trimmomatic was used to clean the reads, FLASH merged the cleaned reads into complete CDR3 sequences, and MiTCR assigned the sequences to V(D)J germline segments. Clonal diversity was calculated as the inverse Simpson's index using VDJtools. In-frame sequences without a premature stop codon were defined as productive reads. Clones were called with MiXCR by TCRdb after fastp trimmed the public reads at Q25, and only in-frame beta chains were retained. Every CDR3 protein is listed once, alongside the most common genes and DNA of its rows. Clone size and V and J calls follow TCRdb, not the original study. Here the sample has fewer than 55,000 distinct CDR3 sequences; roughly 62% occur a single time. The ten largest clones capture roughly 19% of the sample.

This clonotype showed up many times. Its target antigen remains unknown. Per-base qualities were not stored, and no clone one base away is much larger. Paper-wide results and their limitations: Neither the sequencing platform nor unique molecular identifiers are named or mentioned anywhere in the methods. Tumor tissue showed significantly higher TCR diversity (inverse Simpson) than normal lung tissue, at 431.37 vs 166.20 (P = 0.0075, Mann-Whitney U test). The top 100 clones made up a significantly larger cumulative share of the repertoire in normal lung than in tumor tissue. Because peripheral blood was not sequenced, the blood TCRbeta repertoires of the lung cancer patients in the study went unexamined. Significantly higher TCR diversity was found in younger patients, and higher tumor TCR diversity was associated with shorter overall and disease-free survival. Only around 16 patients were in the cohort, and the authors stated that larger samples and more detailed clinical data are needed.

The clonotype was recovered from a woman in her 40s with non-small cell lung cancer. Rearrangement joined TRBV7-8 to TRBJ2-7; the D region possibly corresponds to TRBD1 (5 bases align). Sequenced: distant non-tumor lung tissue. CDR3 protein: CASSLVQGPYEQYF. The sequenced DNA: TGTGCCAGCAGCTTAGTCCAGGGTCCCTACGAGCAGTACTTC.